The 28 T cell receptor beta chains listed next were all sequenced from one sample in a study of post-analysis software for immune sequencing data. Study outcomes and limitations: Five TRBV segments appeared more often in patients than in controls, and TRBV5-6, TRBV5-1 and TRBV20-1 were among these.

Prepared TCR beta cDNA libraries contained unique molecular identifiers. MiXCR, applied by TCRdb to the PCR reads, yields one record per CDR3 protein. The sample holds about 810,000 distinct CDR3 sequences, roughly 50% seen once. Antigen specificity for these receptors is unknown. The material sequenced was blood. The receptors originated from a girl under 18 with multiple sclerosis.

This clonotype was seen only a few times. The V call is TRBV27, the J call TRBJ2-1; D is undetermined. Trimming shortened V by 4 bases and J by 10 bases, and 14 bases separated the two germline ends. The length of the CDR3 is 13 residues. The germline CDR1 and CDR2 sequences are MNHEY and SMNVEV (reference sequence). The CDR3 spells CASSSSTRREQFF. CDR3 bases: TGTGCCAGCAGTTCCTCTACGCGGCGGGAGCAGTTCTTC.

This clonotype was found a few times. The V call is TRBV6-6, the J call TRBJ1-2; 7 bases line up with TRBD1. Germline V gene sequence: CDR1 MNHNY, CDR2 SVGAGI (reference sequence). This CDR3 spans 12 amino acids. The V segment lost 8 bases and the J segment 5 bases; nucleotides outside the gene matches: 5. The CDR3 region is CASGQATYGYTF. CDR3 nucleotide sequence: TGTGCCAGCGGACAGGCAACTTATGGCTACACCTTC.

The rearrangement joins TRBV6-6 to TRBJ2-3, with TRBD2 as a possible D gene (6 bases). The CDR3 sequence is 15 residues long. Looked up from germline, CDR1 is MNHNY and CDR2 is SVGAGI (reference sequence). The V end lost 5 bases, the J end lost 2 bases, and 14 bases lay between the germline ends. CDR3 region: CASSRDLSSTDTQYF. The DNA of the CDR3 is TGTGCCAGCAGTCGGGACTTGAGCTCCACAGATACGCAGTATTTT.

V usage is TRBV10-1 and J usage is TRBJ1-1; weak D call: TRBD1 (5 bases). This CDR3 spans 15 amino acids. The germline V gene has CDR1 WNHNN and CDR2 SYGVQD (reference sequence). V gave up 2 bases and J gave up 1 base, with 11 bases separating them. The CDR3 loop is CASSERQGKNTEAFF. In DNA form, the CDR3 reads TGCGCCAGCAGTGAGCGGCAGGGTAAGAACACTGAAGCTTTCTTT.

The chain joins TRBV20-1 to TRBJ2-1; 12 bases match TRBD2. CDR1 is DFQATT, CDR2 SNEGSKA, per germline (reference sequence). The CDR3 runs 16 residues. V trimming: 5 bases; J trimming: 4 bases; junction bases outside the gene matches: 9. The CDR3 DNA follows: TGCAGTGCTTCACGACTAGCGGGAGAAGGATACAATGAGCAGTTCTTC. It encodes CSASRLAGEGYNEQFF.

This clonotype was counted only a few times. CDR3 DNA: TGTGCCTCCTCGGGACACTCCCAAGAGACCCAGTACTTC. It yields the protein CASSGHSQETQYF. The V call is TRBV10-3, the J call TRBJ2-4, with D possibly being TRBD1 (6 bases). The J call may be faulty, since TRBJ2-5 better matches the DNA end. The CDR3 is made up of 13 amino acids. The germline gives CDR1 ENHRY, CDR2 SYGVKD.

This rearrangement joins TRBV20-1 to TRBJ2-7; TRBD2 aligns across 10 bases. CDR3 length: 15 residues. V was clipped by 1 base and J by 6 bases; unmatched bases: 9. Germline CDR1 DFQATT, CDR2 SNEGSKA (reference sequence). CDR3 sequence: CSARGLAGDTGEQYF. The DNA of the CDR3 is TGCAGTGCTAGAGGGCTAGCGGGGGACACCGGCGAGCAGTACTTC.

As DNA, the CDR3 is TGTGCCAGCAGTGACTTGGCGGGAGGCCTCTCCTGTGAGCAGTTCTTC. It translates to CASSDLAGGLSCEQFF. The chain is built from TRBV2 and TRBJ2-1; 8 bases map to TRBD2. Per the germline V gene, CDR1 is SNHLY and CDR2 is FYNNEI. This CDR3 is built from 16 residues. Trimming took 3 bases from V and 9 from J; bases not matched to a gene: 13.

Comment on this clonotype: Sequence at one end of the junction differs from germline and may be a read error. The rearrangement uses TRBV10-3 and TRBJ2-7; the D call may be TRBD1 or TRBD2 (5 bases each). The CDR3 runs to 11 residues. From germline, CDR1 is ENHRY and CDR2 SYGVKD. The CDR3 here is CAIRGDAERYF. DNA of the CDR3: TGTGCCATCAGGGGGGATGCCGAGCGGTACTTC.

This clonotype was picked up one time. The chain carries TRBV6-6 and TRBJ1-2; maybe TRBD1 (5 bases). Germline lookup yields CDR1 MNHNY and CDR2 SVGAGI (reference sequence). CDR3 length: 16 residues. Trimming removed 0 bases from V and 3 bases from J, with 14 bases in between. The CDR3 sequence is CASSYSRGQGDYGYTF. DNA of the CDR3: TGTGCCAGCAGTTACTCGAGAGGGCAGGGTGACTATGGCTACACCTTC.

CDR3 sequence (DNA): TGTGCCAGCAGCCAAGAAGAGAACTATGGCTACACCTTC. It specifies CASSQEENYGYTF. The chain uses TRBV14 and TRBJ1-2; no firm D call. The CDR3 sequence is 13 residues long. V lost 0 bases, J lost 2 bases, and 4 bases lay in between. Germline lookup yields CDR1 SGHDN and CDR2 FVKESK.

Note on this clonotype: Germline is not matched at one junction end, which may reflect a read error. V is TRBV6-6 and J is TRBJ2-7; D is undetermined. Germline values: CDR1 MNHNY, CDR2 SVGAGI (reference sequence). This CDR3 has 17 amino acids. The CDR3 DNA reads TGTGCCCGCAGTTACTCGAAAACGGCGGATTCTACCTACGAGCAGTACTTC. This codes for CARSYSKTADSTYEQYF.

This clonotype was recorded only once. CDR3 DNA sequence: TGTGCCAGCAGCTTAGTACAGGTTGGATTGGATGAGCAGTTCTTC. This translates into CASSLVQVGLDEQFF. The chain employs TRBV7-9 and TRBJ2-1; D might be TRBD1 (5 bases). The ends were cut back, 1 base at V and 8 bases at J, with 15 bases in the middle. Germline CDR1 reads SEHNR; CDR2 reads FQNEAQ (reference sequence). This CDR3 is 15 amino acids long.

The V gene is TRBV5-1, the J gene TRBJ2-1; no definite D call. CDR3 size: 16 residues. Germline V gene sequence: CDR1 SGHRS, CDR2 YFSETQ. V lost 3 bases and J 6 bases, leaving 19 bases between the germline ends. In nucleotides, the CDR3 is TGCGCCAGCAGCTCCCAAACAGCCCTTTCTATCAATGAGCAGTTCTTC. Translation: CASSSQTALSINEQFF.

The chain employs TRBV20-1 and TRBJ2-1; a weak D match, TRBD1 (6 bases). The CDR3 spans 14 residues. Germline V gives CDR1 DFQATT, CDR2 SNEGSKA (reference sequence). V shed 4 bases and J shed 0 bases, with 10 bases lying between them. The CDR3 DNA follows: TGCAGTGCTATCCAGGGGAGCTCCTACAATGAGCAGTTCTTC. Its translation: CSAIQGSSYNEQFF.

The chain uses TRBV9 and TRBJ2-7; D is unclear. The V gene lost 0 bases and the J gene lost 0 bases, with 7 bases spanning the gap. The germline CDR1 and CDR2 sequences are SGDLS and YYNGEE. The CDR3 consists of 14 residues. The CDR3 DNA reads as TGTGCCAGCAGCGTAGTTCCGGACTCCTACGAGCAGTACTTC. Translating gives CASSVVPDSYEQYF.

The chain couples TRBV7-2 to TRBJ2-4; tentatively, D is TRBD2 (5 bases). The DNA end lines up better with TRBJ2-5; the J call may be wrong. The germline V gene has CDR1 SGHTA and CDR2 FQGNSA. CDR3 size: 15 residues. CDR3 DNA sequence: TGTGCCAGCAGCTCCTCCACCGGGATCCAAGAGACCCAGTACTTC. It translates to CASSSSTGIQETQYF.

The chain couples TRBV7-9 to TRBJ2-5; a weak D match, TRBD1 (6 bases). CDR3 size: 18 residues. From germline, CDR1 is SEHNR and CDR2 FQNEAQ (reference sequence). The V gene lost 2 bases and the J gene lost 2 bases, with 21 bases spanning the gap. This CDR3 is CASSLPYRVPLEQETQYF. In DNA form, the CDR3 reads TGTGCCAGCAGCTTACCTTACAGGGTTCCCCTAGAACAAGAGACCCAGTACTTC.

This sequence joins TRBV27 and TRBJ2-7; D unclear. V lost 0 bases and J 6 bases, leaving 9 bases between the germline ends. Germline V lookup: CDR1 MNHEY, CDR2 SMNVEV (reference sequence). The CDR3 length is 13 residues. The CDR3 region is CASSLSYSPEQYF. The CDR3 nucleotides are TGTGCCAGCAGTTTATCGTACAGCCCCGAGCAGTACTTC.

The V and J genes are TRBV4-2 and TRBJ2-1; 7 bases fit TRBD1. Per germline, CDR1 LGHNA and CDR2 YNFKEQ. This CDR3 has 15 amino acids. The J segment lost 2 bases and the V segment lost 4 bases, leaving 5 bases of the junction unmatched. CDR3 DNA: TGTGCCAGCAGCCCTGGACAGGATACCTACAATGAGCAGTTCTTC. It codes for CASSPGQDTYNEQFF.

The chain combines TRBV18 with TRBJ2-5; 7 bases are a match to TRBD1. The germline V gene encodes CDR1 KGHSH and CDR2 LQKENI. The V segment lost 3 bases and the J segment 2 bases; nucleotides outside the gene matches: 9. The CDR3 runs to 16 residues. This CDR3 is CASSPLYTGDQETQYF. In DNA form, the CDR3 reads TGTGCCAGCTCACCCCTTTATACAGGGGATCAAGAGACCCAGTACTTC. Full variable domain (rest looked up from reference TRBV18 and TRBJ2-5): NAGVMQNPRHLVRRRGQEARLRCSPMKGHSHVYWYRQLPEEGLKFMVYLQKENIIDESGMPKERFSAEFPKEGPSILRIQQVVRGDSAAYFCASSPLYTGDQETQYFGPGTRLLVL.

This clonotype was counted between two and nine times. V gene TRBV12-3 or TRBV12-4 combines with J gene TRBJ1-2, with D possibly being TRBD1 (6 bases). The length of the CDR3 is 15 residues. The ends were cut back, 5 bases at V and 5 bases at J, with 18 bases in the middle. Here the CDR3 DNA reads TGTGCCAGCAGTCCCCGGCGGGGGGCGCGTTATGGCTACACCTTC. Translating gives CASSPRRGARYGYTF.

In this sample, this clonotype turned up a few times. This chain links TRBV5-1 with TRBJ2-7; 9 nucleotides agree with TRBD1. The CDR3 is 13 amino acids. V lost 2 bases to trimming and J lost 5 bases; unmatched junction nucleotides: 2. The germline V gene encodes CDR1 SGHRS and CDR2 YFSETQ. CDR3 sequence reads: CASSFRTGDEQYF. In nucleotides, the CDR3 is TGCGCCAGCAGCTTTAGGACAGGGGACGAGCAGTACTTC.

This sequence joins TRBV20-1 and TRBJ2-7; either TRBD1 or TRBD2 may supply D (6 bases each). Per the germline V gene, CDR1 is DFQATT and CDR2 is SNEGSKA (reference sequence). The CDR3 is 15 amino acids. The V and J ends lost 3 bases and 0 bases respectively, with 15 bases between them. CDR3: CSARERGEISYEQYF. The DNA of the CDR3 is TGCAGTGCTAGGGAAAGGGGGGAAATCTCCTACGAGCAGTACTTC.

This clonotype has a handful of counts. The chain combines TRBV20-1 with TRBJ2-1; TRBD2 aligns across 9 bases. J was trimmed by 2 bases and V by 1 base; bases with no gene match: 6. This CDR3 contains 16 residues. The germline V gene encodes CDR1 DFQATT and CDR2 SNEGSKA (reference sequence). The CDR3 bases are TGCAGTGCTAGAGTTTCGAGCGGGAGGACCTACAATGAGCAGTTCTTC. Translation: CSARVSSGRTYNEQFF.

The V gene is TRBV11-2, the J gene TRBJ2-3; TRBD2 matches at 10 bases. In germline, CDR1 is SGHAT, CDR2 FQNNGV. The V segment lost 0 bases and the J segment 7 bases; nucleotides outside the gene matches: 7. The CDR3 has 16 amino acids. CDR3 bases: TGTGCCAGCAGCTTAGATCTAGCGGGAGTTAGGAATACGCAGTATTTT. Protein: CASSLDLAGVRNTQYF. The variable domain in full, with the rest retrieved from reference TRBV11-2 and TRBJ2-3, is EAGVAQSPRYKIIEKRQSVAFWCNPISGHATLYWYQQILGQGPKLLIQFQNNGVVDDSQLPKDRFSAERLKGVDSTLKIQPAKLEDSAVYLCASSLDLAGVRNTQYFGPGTRLTVL.

The CDR3 reads CASSPRATEAFF. CDR3 in DNA: TGTGCCAGCTCACCACGGGCCACTGAAGCTTTCTTT. J is TRBJ1-1 and V is TRBV18; D gene ambiguous. The germline V gene has CDR1 KGHSH and CDR2 LQKENI. The CDR3 covers 12 residues. V gave up 1 base and J gave up 4 bases, with 4 bases separating them.

The V and J genes are TRBV12-3 or TRBV12-4 and TRBJ2-5, with 7 nucleotides matching TRBD1. Gene TRBJ2-4 matches the end of the DNA better, so the J call may be wrong. CDR3 length: 16 amino acids. The CDR3 nucleotides are TGTGCCAGCAGTCTGACAGGGCCACCCAGGGGAAACATTCAGTACTTC. Its protein product is CASSLTGPPRGNIQYF.